A single sample gave rise to the 5 T cell receptor beta chains below, sequenced in a study of blood T cell repertoires in COVID-19. Here immunoSEQ multiplex PCR was the method, and the copy in TCRdb shows in-frame clones only, minus some. This sample has a few hundred thousand clones, with 90% found just once. Sequenced input: peripheral blood. Receptor source: a middle-aged woman with COVID-19, enrolled during active disease.

The chain employs TRBV3-1 (or the pseudogene TRBV3-2) and TRBJ2-1; no clear D gene. Looked up from germline, CDR1 is LGHDT and CDR2 is YNNKEL (reference sequence). CDR3 length: 12 amino acids. V was cut by 3 bases and J by 9 bases, with 9 bases left in between. The CDR3 DNA follows: TGTGCCAGCAGCCAGATCGGCGGTGAGCAGTTCTTC. Its translation: CASSQIGGEQFF.

The chain combines TRBV9 with TRBJ2-7, with 7 bases fitting TRBD1. The CDR3 is 19 residues long. The germline V gene encodes CDR1 SGDLS and CDR2 YYNGEE. Trimming at V came to 3 bases and at J to 3 bases, leaving 21 bases not matched to a gene. The CDR3 DNA sequence: TGTGCCAGCAGCGCTCGAGGGGGACAGACGAACCCGCCTTTCTACGAGCAGTACTTC. This codes for CASSARGGQTNPPFYEQYF.

V is TRBV6-2 or TRBV6-3 and J is TRBJ1-2; D unresolved. V lost 2 bases and J lost 5, with 9 bases in between. Germline lookup yields CDR1 MNHEY and CDR2 SVGEGT. This CDR3 is built from 13 residues. The chain's CDR3 is CASSYVAAYGYTF. The CDR3 nucleotides read TGTGCCAGCAGTTACGTCGCAGCGTATGGCTACACCTTC.

This clone came up once. The chain links TRBV7-3 to TRBJ1-1; D gene unclear. CDR1 SGHTA and CDR2 FQGTGA come from the germline V gene. The CDR3 contains 15 residues. V lost 0 bases, J lost 0 bases, and 8 bases lay in between. This CDR3 is CASSLTAAMNTEAFF. The CDR3 bases are TGTGCCAGCAGCTTAACGGCGGCCATGAACACTGAAGCTTTCTTT.

The chain recombines TRBV2 with TRBJ1-5; TRBD1 matches 9 bases. The germline gives CDR1 SNHLY, CDR2 FYNNEI. The CDR3 totals 16 residues. V dropped 5 bases and J dropped 2; count of bases not matched to a gene: 7. The CDR3 is CASSRDRVRGNQPQHF. The CDR3 coding sequence is TGTGCCAGCAGTAGGGACAGGGTAAGAGGCAATCAGCCCCAGCATTTT.